The 14 T cell receptor beta chains in this list originate from one sample, sequenced in a study of shared clonotypes between healthy human individuals. Repertoires were generated with immunoSEQ multiplex PCR, while TCRdb's copy carries only in-frame clones and drops some. The sample records around 200,000 clones, 65% to 70% being singletons. Source material: memory CD4+ T cells sorted from blood. Subset noted: CD45RA-negative fraction. The receptors here all came from a man aged 25-40 years in good health.

The chain is built from TRBV6-1 and TRBJ2-7, with D tentatively TRBD1 (6 bases). The V end was cut by 3 bases, the J end by 4 bases, with 13 bases between. The CDR3 has 14 residues. CDR1 and CDR2 from the germline V gene are MNHNS and SASEGT. The CDR3 DNA is TGTGCCAGCAGTGATTCAGGGGTGGAATACGAGCAGTACTTC. The encoded protein is CASSDSGVEYEQYF.

This sequence joins TRBV9 and TRBJ2-3, with D unresolved. The CDR3 has 15 residues. Deletions cut 1 base from V and 2 bases from J, with 11 bases between. Germline-derived CDR1 and CDR2 are SGDLS and YYNGEE. The CDR3 region is CASSVISSNTDTQYF. The CDR3 coding sequence is TGTGCCAGCAGCGTAATTAGTAGTAACACAGATACGCAGTATTTT.

This chain connects TRBV5-4 to TRBJ1-3; D possibly corresponds to TRBD1 (5 bases). CDR3 length: 14 residues. Germline CDR1 reads SGHNT; CDR2 reads YYREEE (reference sequence). Trimming removed 4 bases from V and 15 bases from J, with 23 bases in between. CDR3 coding DNA: TGTGCCAGCAGCCCCCAGACTGGGACGGCCACTGAATATTTT. Its protein product is CASSPQTGTATEYF.

This clone was seen a handful of times. DNA for the CDR3: TGTGCCAGCAGAAAAGCGGGAGGATTGGCGGAGCAGTTCTTC. It encodes CASRKAGGLAEQFF. The J gene is TRBJ2-1, the V gene TRBV6-5; 9 bases fit TRBD2. V gave up 6 bases and J gave up 10 bases; unmatched junction bases: 10. The germline CDR1 and CDR2 sequences are MNHEY and SVGAGI. CDR3 size: 14 residues.

The gene calls are TRBV15 and TRBJ2-7, with TRBD2 matching over 8 bases. Germline assignment: CDR1 LNHNV and CDR2 YYDKDF (reference sequence). Unmatched junction bases numbered 7, after V lost 8 bases and J lost 4 bases. The CDR3 is 13 amino acids. The CDR3 nucleotides are TGTGCCACCGGGGGGAGCGGGAGTTACGAGCAGTACTTC. It yields the protein CATGGSGSYEQYF.

This clone has a count of ten or more. Other DNA variants within this sample encode the same CDR3. CDR3 nucleotide sequence: TGTGCCAGCAGCTTAGGGCACAACAATGAGCAGTTCTTC. Translation: CASSLGHNNEQFF. The V call is TRBV7-2, the J call TRBJ2-1; D is ambiguous. The CDR3 covers 13 residues. V lost 1 base to trimming and J lost 5 bases, with 6 bases between them. Germline V gene sequence: CDR1 SGHTA, CDR2 FQGNSA.

J is TRBJ2-3 and V is TRBV11-3; TRBD1 agrees at 7 bases. The CDR3 covers 16 residues. The germline V gene encodes CDR1 SGHNT and CDR2 YENEEA. The J segment lost 2 bases and the V segment lost 5 bases, leaving 10 bases of the junction unmatched. CDR3 in amino acids: CASSPRTGRTTDTQYF. As DNA, the CDR3 is TGTGCCAGCAGCCCTCGGACAGGACGCACCACAGATACGCAGTATTTT.

The chain joins TRBV2 to TRBJ1-1, with D possibly matching TRBD1 (6 bases). The CDR3 spans 20 residues. CDR1 and CDR2 from the germline V gene are SNHLY and FYNNEI. V lost 1 base and J 4 bases, leaving 28 bases between the germline ends. The CDR3 DNA reads TGTGCCAGCAGTGAAGTTTACGGGGGGCAAGGGTCCGGGTGGCGCACTGAAGCTTTCTTT. Protein product: CASSEVYGGQGSGWRTEAFF.

J is TRBJ1-2 and V is TRBV9; tentatively, D is TRBD1 (5 bases). Germline-derived CDR1 and CDR2 are SGDLS and YYNGEE. Deletions cut 0 bases from V and 2 bases from J, with 8 bases between. This CDR3 spans 14 amino acids. DNA of the CDR3: TGTGCCAGCAGCGTAGGGGACGTGAACTATGGCTACACCTTC. It is translated as CASSVGDVNYGYTF.

V and J are TRBV28 and TRBJ2-2; the D is unclear. V was pared by 2 bases and J by 7 bases, with 8 bases between. Germline V gene lookup returns CDR1 MDHEN and CDR2 SYDVKM. The CDR3 length is 13 residues. CDR3 protein: CASSLSSIGELFF. The CDR3 coding sequence is TGTGCCAGCAGTTTAAGCAGTATCGGGGAGCTGTTTTTT.

This chain links TRBV11-3 with TRBJ2-4, with 8 bases identical to TRBD1. With 5 bases clipped from V and 0 bases from J, the junction kept 9 bases outside the gene matches. Germline CDR1 is SGHNT and CDR2 is YENEEA. This CDR3 has 17 residues. CDR3 sequence (DNA): TGTGCCAGCAGCACCCAGGGGGCTGGTATAGCCAAAAACATTCAGTACTTC. Amino acids: CASSTQGAGIAKNIQYF.

The rearrangement links TRBV30 to TRBJ1-3; D uncertain. The CDR3 consists of 15 residues. Germline values: CDR1 GTSNPN, CDR2 SVGIG (reference sequence). V lost 3 bases and J 0 bases, leaving 12 bases between the germline ends. CDR3 nucleotide sequence: TGTGCCTGGAGGAGTGGCAGGAGCTCTGGAAACACCATATATTTT. Translation: CAWRSGRSSGNTIYF.

This chain uses TRBV7-8 with TRBJ1-2; 10 bases fit TRBD1. Unmatched junction bases numbered 12, after V lost 0 bases and J lost 2 bases. The CDR3 loop spans 19 amino acids. Germline values: CDR1 SGHVS, CDR2 FQNEAQ. CDR3 sequence (DNA): TGTGCCAGCAGCTTAGCCTTAGGGGGACAGGGGCGGAAAAACTATGGCTACACCTTC. Its protein is CASSLALGGQGRKNYGYTF.

This clone was observed once. This sequence joins TRBV5-3 and TRBJ2-1, with TRBD2 matching 7 bases. TRBV5-3 is designated an ORF whose function remains uncertain. The CDR3 runs to 15 residues. Germline trimming cut 7 bases from V and 0 bases from J; bases unmatched to any gene: 7. CDR3 loop: CARHSGPLSYNEQFF. In DNA form, the CDR3 reads TGTGCCAGACATAGCGGGCCCCTCTCCTACAATGAGCAGTTCTTC.